The clone carrying this T cell receptor beta chain was seen only once. Profiled with immunoSEQ multiplex PCR; TCRdb holds only in-frame clones, not every one. The sample has about 2.3 million clones; over 90% are singletons. This entry belongs to a study of shared clonotypes between healthy human individuals. Germline lookup yields CDR1 MDHEN and CDR2 SYDVKM. The V end was cut by 5 bases, the J end by 1 base, with 20 bases between. This CDR3 region has 17 residues. The study drew all its donors from Caucasian adults living in Nashville, Tennessee. This TCR was recovered from a man younger than 30 in good health. Some clones in this sample may be carry-over from other donors' samples. The specimen was naive CD4+ T cells from PBMCs. The subset denotes: CD45RA+ positively selected. J is TRBJ2-5 and V is TRBV28; weak D call: TRBD1 (6 bases). The CDR3 is CASSGPRDKTFQETQYF. The CDR3 DNA sequence: TGTGCCAGCAGTGGACCCCGGGACAAAACTTTCCAAGAGACCCAGTACTTC. Drawing the rest from reference TRBV28 and TRBJ2-5, the complete variable domain is DVKVTQSSRYLVKRTGEKVFLECVQDMDHENMFWYRQDPGLGLRLIYFSYDVKMKEKGDIPEGYSVSREKKERFSLILESASTNQTSMYLCASSGPRDKTFQETQYFGPGTRLLVL.